This record looks at one TCR beta chain sequence and its context. 5' RACE with UMI labels generated the TRB cDNA libraries. TCRdb reprocessed the 5' RACE reads; each CDR3 protein has one entry and no DNA is given. The listing records about 56,000 distinct CDR3 sequences. The data stem from a study of CXCR3-negative and CXCR3-positive naive CD8 T cells. The overall study: There were 140 million or so TRB reads altogether, and each library had about 1.5 +/- 0.3 million of them.

The length of the CDR3 is 15 residues. The material sequenced was memory CD8+ T cells from blood. The V gene is TRBV12-3 or TRBV12-4, the J gene TRBJ1-5; checking the TCRdb D call of TRBD1 is not possible without DNA. The source is a human donor in good health. Some clones in this sample may be carry-over from other donors' samples. The CDR3 loop reads CASSWTGDSNQPQHF.